These 21 T cell receptor beta chains came from one sample sequenced in a study of T cell responses to AZD1222 COVID-19 vaccine. The method was immunoSEQ multiplex PCR; TCRdb's version includes in-frame clones alone and lacks a portion of them. The table shows approximately 74,000 clones, with roughly 89% occurring only once. Sequences were derived from peripheral blood, sampled on day 0 of AZD1222 vaccination. The receptors were gathered from an adult in good health.

The chain links TRBV10-1 to TRBJ2-2, with a weak D call TRBD2 (5 bases). The length of the CDR3 is 15 residues. Germline values: CDR1 WNHNN, CDR2 SYGVQD (reference sequence). Trimming shortened V by 4 bases and J by 3 bases, and 12 bases separated the two germline ends. CDR3 nucleotides: TGCGCCAGCAGTGTCCGGGATCAGGACACCGGGGAGCTGTTTTTT. This translates into CASSVRDQDTGELFF.

The V and J genes are TRBV11-2 and TRBJ1-1; TRBD1 aligns across 7 bases. V lost 5 bases to trimming and J lost 0 bases; unmatched junction nucleotides: 6. The germline V gene has CDR1 SGHAT and CDR2 FQNNGV. The CDR3 totals 15 residues. The CDR3 nucleotides read TGTGCCAGCAGCACGGGACAGAGCATGAACACTGAAGCTTTCTTT. Translated, it gives CASSTGQSMNTEAFF.

The chain employs TRBV4-3 and TRBJ2-7; 10 bases map to TRBD1. After removal of 3 bases from V and 4 bases from J, the junction contained 6 bases not matched to a gene. CDR1 and CDR2 (germline): LGHNA, YSLEER. The CDR3 contains 15 residues. This CDR3 is CASSHRQGAGYEQYF. In DNA form, the CDR3 reads TGCGCCAGCAGCCATCGACAGGGGGCAGGGTACGAGCAGTACTTC.

This clone has just one count. V is TRBV6-5 and J is TRBJ2-7; D uncertain. V shed 8 bases and J shed 5 bases, with 16 bases lying between them. The germline gives CDR1 MNHEY, CDR2 SVGAGI. The CDR3 length is 13 residues. The CDR3 protein is CASSQGSFDEQYF. CDR3 sequence (DNA): TGTGCCAGCTCCCAAGGGTCGTTCGACGAGCAGTACTTC.

The V and J genes are TRBV5-1 and TRBJ1-1; tentative D call: TRBD1 (5 bases). The V and J ends lost 7 bases and 3 bases respectively, with 13 bases between them. The germline gives CDR1 SGHRS, CDR2 YFSETQ. CDR3 size: 13 residues. As DNA, the CDR3 is TGCGCCAGCGCCGGGGCGGGGTACACTGAAGCTTTCTTT. As protein: CASAGAGYTEAFF.

The V gene is TRBV7-8, the J gene TRBJ1-6, with TRBD1 matching 7 bases. Losses at the gene ends were 5 bases for V and 6 bases for J; bases not matched to a gene: 4. This CDR3 is built from 14 residues. The V gene's germline CDR1 is SGHVS and CDR2 FQNEAQ. The CDR3: CASSEGGTNSPLHF. DNA of the CDR3: TGTGCCAGCAGCGAAGGGGGCACTAATTCACCCCTCCACTTT.

A single count supports this clone. The chain is built from TRBV7-2 and TRBJ1-1; D perhaps matches TRBD1 (5 bases). Deletions cut 5 bases from V and 5 bases from J, with 15 bases between. The CDR3 is 14 residues long. The germline CDR1 and CDR2 sequences are SGHTA and FQGNSA. CDR3 amino acids: CASSRVEGRTEAFF. As DNA, the CDR3 is TGTGCCAGCAGCCGGGTCGAGGGGAGAACTGAAGCTTTCTTT.

The genes are TRBV6-5 and TRBJ1-5; 9 bases are shared with TRBD1. Germline CDR1 and CDR2: MNHEY and SVGAGI. The ends lost 10 bases at V and 5 bases at J; junction bases unmatched: 9. This CDR3 is built from 14 residues. The CDR3, as DNA: TGTGCCATTTCCAGGGACAGGGCCGATCAGCCCCAGCATTTT. As protein: CAISRDRADQPQHF.

This chain connects TRBV28 to TRBJ1-1, with a tentative D call TRBD1 (6 bases). V lost 3 bases and J lost 0, with 14 bases in between. The CDR3 is made up of 16 amino acids. Germline V gives CDR1 MDHEN, CDR2 SYDVKM. The CDR3 nucleotides read TGTGCCAGCAGTTTGGAGGGGGGGATTCTGAACACTGAAGCTTTCTTT. Protein: CASSLEGGILNTEAFF. Combining the CDR3 with reference TRBV28 and TRBJ1-1 gives the whole variable domain DVKVTQSSRYLVKRTGEKVFLECVQDMDHENMFWYRQDPGLGLRLIYFSYDVKMKEKGDIPEGYSVSREKKERFSLILESASTNQTSMYLCASSLEGGILNTEAFFGQGTRLTVV.

In its sample, this clone was seen a few times. The V and J genes are TRBV12-5 and TRBJ1-1; D gene ambiguous. CDR1 and CDR2 (germline): LGHNT, FRNRAP. Between the trimmed V and J ends, which lost 3 bases and 1 base, there was a span of 6 bases. CDR3 length: 13 amino acids. The CDR3: CASGLSANTEAFF. As DNA, the CDR3 is TGTGCTAGTGGTTTAAGCGCGAACACTGAAGCTTTCTTT.

The V gene is TRBV7-9, the J gene TRBJ2-5; D ambiguous. From germline, CDR1 is SEHNR and CDR2 FQNEAQ (reference sequence). Trimming took 6 bases from V and 4 from J, leaving 9 bases between them. The CDR3 contains 12 residues. CDR3 sequence (DNA): TGTGCCAGCAGACCCATTCGAGAGACCCAGTACTTC. Protein: CASRPIRETQYF.

The chain uses TRBV25-1 and TRBJ1-4; TRBD1 is a possible D gene (5 bases). The CDR3 runs to 14 residues. V gave up 8 bases and J gave up 6 bases, with 16 bases separating them. The germline V gene encodes CDR1 MGHDK and CDR2 SYGVNS. CDR3 bases: TGTGCCAGCTCTCCGGGGTGGGGGGATGAAAAACTGTTTTTT. It encodes CASSPGWGDEKLFF.

This chain connects TRBV23-1 to TRBJ2-4, with a tentative D call TRBD1 (5 bases). TRBV23-1 is an open reading frame, and its role is uncertain. The CDR3 covers 16 residues. V lost 6 bases to trimming and J lost 2 bases, with 17 bases between them. CDR3 protein: CASSPMGQESKNIQYF. The CDR3 nucleotides are TGCGCCAGCAGCCCTATGGGGCAGGAGTCCAAAAACATTCAGTACTTC.

The chain joins TRBV4-1 to TRBJ2-7; 7 positions agree with TRBD2. The germline gives CDR1 MGHRA, CDR2 YSYEKL. This CDR3 is 16 amino acids long. J lost 2 bases, V lost 4 bases, and 11 bases had no gene match. CDR3 coding DNA: TGCGCCAGCAGCCCGGGACTACTTACCGTTACCTACGAGCAGTACTTC. This sequence encodes CASSPGLLTVTYEQYF.

This rearrangement joins TRBV2 to TRBJ1-1; D remains ambiguous. The CDR3 has 13 amino acids. The V end lost 5 bases, the J end lost 1 base, and 8 bases lay between the germline ends. Germline V gene lookup returns CDR1 SNHLY and CDR2 FYNNEI. The CDR3: CASSTEPNTEAFF. For the CDR3, the DNA is TGTGCCAGCAGTACGGAGCCGAACACTGAAGCTTTCTTT. The whole variable domain, remainder taken from reference TRBV2 and TRBJ1-1, is EPEVTQTPSHQVTQMGQEVILRCVPISNHLYFYWYRQILGQKVEFLVSFYNNEISEKSEIFDDQFSVERPDGSNFTLKIRSTKLEDSAMYFCASSTEPNTEAFFGQGTRLTVV.

The gene calls are TRBV28 and TRBJ2-7, with D unresolved. The V and J ends lost 6 bases and 3 bases respectively, with 12 bases between them. This CDR3 has 13 residues. CDR1 and CDR2 (germline): MDHEN, SYDVKM. CDR3 sequence reads: CASRDGEYYEQYF. Here the CDR3 DNA reads TGTGCCAGCAGGGACGGAGAGTACTACGAGCAGTACTTC.

The rearrangement links TRBV5-1 to TRBJ1-1, with TRBD1 matching over 10 bases. The CDR3 contains 15 residues. Germline CDR1 SGHRS, CDR2 YFSETQ. Germline trimming cut 4 bases from V and 5 bases from J; bases unmatched to any gene: 8. The CDR3 is CASSGAGTGVTEAFF. In DNA, the CDR3 is TGCGCCAGCAGCGGGGCCGGGACAGGGGTAACTGAAGCTTTCTTT. Drawing the rest from reference TRBV5-1 and TRBJ1-1, the complete variable domain is KAGVTQTPRYLIKTRGQQVTLSCSPISGHRSVSWYQQTPGQGLQFLFEYFSETQRNKGNFPGRFSGRQFSNSRSEMNVSTLELGDSALYLCASSGAGTGVTEAFFGQGTRLTVV.

The chain links TRBV7-2 to TRBJ1-2; perhaps TRBD1 as D (5 bases). CDR1 SGHTA and CDR2 FQGNSA come from the germline V gene. V lost 5 bases and J 4 bases, leaving 17 bases between the germline ends. This CDR3 is 15 amino acids long. The CDR3 nucleotides read TGTGCCAGCAGCCCGACTTCAGGGTATGTCTATGGCTACACCTTC. Its translation: CASSPTSGYVYGYTF.

V gene TRBV28 combines with J gene TRBJ1-1, with D possibly being TRBD1 (6 bases). V was pared by 5 bases and J by 4 bases, with 17 bases between. CDR1 is MDHEN, CDR2 SYDVKM, per germline. This CDR3 comprises 15 residues. The CDR3 DNA is TGTGCCAGCAGTACCTCACAGGGTGGGTTCACTGAAGCTTTCTTT. Encoded protein: CASSTSQGGFTEAFF.

The chain links TRBV7-9 to TRBJ1-6, with 11 bases identical to TRBD1. V shed 1 base, J shed 5 bases, and the junction held 10 bases outside the gene matches. Germline loops: CDR1 SEHNR, CDR2 FQNEAQ (reference sequence). The CDR3 totals 19 residues. CDR3 sequence: CASSLGDRGFPLHNSPLHF. The CDR3 region has the DNA TGTGCCAGCAGCTTAGGGGACAGGGGGTTTCCTCTACATAATTCACCCCTCCACTTT.

The V gene is TRBV28, the J gene TRBJ1-1; 9 nucleotides line up with TRBD1. V gave up 5 bases and J gave up 14 bases; unmatched junction bases: 9. CDR3 length: 12 residues. CDR1 is MDHEN, CDR2 SYDVKM, per germline. The CDR3: CASSQQGARSFF. The DNA of the CDR3 is TGTGCCAGCAGTCAACAGGGGGCGCGGAGCTTCTTT. Variable domain in full (rest from reference TRBV28 and TRBJ1-1): DVKVTQSSRYLVKRTGEKVFLECVQDMDHENMFWYRQDPGLGLRLIYFSYDVKMKEKGDIPEGYSVSREKKERFSLILESASTNQTSMYLCASSQQGARSFFGQGTRLTVV.